The 7 T cell receptor beta chains below all came from one sample that was sequenced in a study of T-cell memory formation after mild COVID-19. TCRdb itself ran the 5' RACE reads through MiXCR, one entry per CDR3 protein. The data hold some 290,000 distinct CDR3 sequences, with around 15% observed a single time. The sample comprised PBMCs or a T cell subset sorted from them (not recorded which). These receptors were collected from a man younger than 35 who had mild COVID-19 (a few samples of this study predate the infection). Cell type and time point are not known.

The rearrangement joins TRBV4-3 to TRBJ2-1; tentatively, D is TRBD2 (6 bases). Germline V gene data show CDR1 as LGHNA and CDR2 as YSLEER. V lost 0 bases and J 7 bases, leaving 13 bases between the germline ends. This CDR3 comprises 15 residues. The chain's CDR3 is CASSQDRGGGNEQFF. Here the CDR3 DNA reads TGCGCCAGCAGCCAAGATAGGGGCGGAGGGAATGAGCAGTTCTTC.

This rearrangement joins TRBV7-3 to TRBJ2-3; D might be TRBD1 (6 bases). Trimming took off 0 bases at V and 4 bases at J, with 14 bases between the two ends. CDR3 length: 16 residues. Per the germline V gene, CDR1 is SGHTA and CDR2 is FQGTGA. The CDR3 spells CASSLTTGWSADTQYF. CDR3 in DNA: TGTGCCAGCAGCTTAACAACAGGGTGGAGTGCAGATACGCAGTATTTT. Based on the CDR3 plus reference TRBV7-3 and TRBJ2-3, the full variable domain is GAGVSQTPSNKVTEKGKYVELRCDPISGHTALYWYRQSLGQGPEFLIYFQGTGAADDSGLPNDRFFAVRPEGSVSTLKIQRTERGDSAVYLCASSLTTGWSADTQYFGPGTRLTVL.

The sample holds a few counts of this clonotype. The chain uses TRBV7-3 and TRBJ1-1, with D hard to call. This CDR3 region has 15 residues. V shed 2 bases and J shed 1 base, with 11 bases lying between them. Germline V CDR1 and CDR2: SGHTA, FQGTGA. The CDR3 bases are TGTGCCAGCAGCTTAGAGAGCAGCGGGAACACTGAAGCTTTCTTT. It is translated as CASSLESSGNTEAFF.

V usage is TRBV4-3 and J usage is TRBJ1-4; D is unclear. The CDR3 length is 15 residues. V was cut by 4 bases and J by 0 bases, with 9 bases left in between. Germline CDR1 LGHNA, CDR2 YSLEER. The CDR3 sequence: CASSPRFSTNEKLFF. CDR3 sequence (DNA): TGCGCCAGCAGCCCCAGGTTTTCAACTAATGAAAAACTGTTTTTT.

The chain has TRBV6-5 and TRBJ2-2, with 8 positions matching TRBD2. The CDR3 runs to 16 residues. CDR1 and CDR2 from the germline V gene are MNHEY and SVGAGI. Unmatched junction bases numbered 5, after V lost 2 bases and J lost 3 bases. The chain's CDR3 is CASSYKAGDDTGELFF. Written as DNA, the CDR3 is TGTGCCAGCAGTTACAAAGCGGGGGACGACACCGGGGAGCTGTTTTTT.

The chain is built from TRBV5-1 and TRBJ2-1, with 10 nucleotides matching TRBD2. Germline trimming cut 5 bases from V and 7 bases from J; bases unmatched to any gene: 6. CDR3 size: 14 residues. Germline V gene sequence: CDR1 SGHRS, CDR2 YFSETQ. CDR3 region: CASRGTSVANEQFF. The CDR3 DNA is TGCGCCAGCAGAGGGACTAGCGTAGCAAATGAGCAGTTCTTC.

CDR3 bases: TGTGCCAGCAGTCAGACGATTGGGACAGGGACCTACGAGCAGTACTTC. Encoded protein: CASSQTIGTGTYEQYF. J is TRBJ2-7 and V is TRBV6-5, with TRBD1 matching 9 bases. Unmatched junction bases numbered 10, after V lost 5 bases and J lost 2 bases. The CDR3 extends over 16 amino acids. Germline values: CDR1 MNHEY, CDR2 SVGAGI.